This paragraph reports one T cell receptor (beta chain). The data originate from a study of cytomegalovirus exposure and HLA in healthy donors. Both 60 Vbeta primers and 13 Jbeta primers went into the PCR. The assay was immunoSEQ multiplex PCR, and TCRdb's table has in-frame clones only and misses some. The repertoire holds over 150,000 clones, roughly four fifths seen once, with over 1.3% in the top ten. The V and J ends lost 8 bases and 3 bases respectively, with 14 bases between them. The CDR3 extends over 14 amino acids. Looked up from germline, CDR1 is MNHEY and CDR2 is SVGAGI. The source material was PBMCs. This sequence joins TRBV6-5 and TRBJ1-5; a possible D gene is TRBD1 (6 bases). This clonotype was sampled from a man aged 18-30 years in good health and CMV-seronegative. The DNA for the CDR3 is TGTGCCAGCCAATCAGGGGAGATCAATCAGCCCCAGCATTTT. This translates into CASQSGEINQPQHF.